What follows describes a single TCR beta chain. As yet, its antigen is unknown. Replicate sorted-subset PCRs were loaded with about 0.2 ug DNA, 30,000 to 35,000 T cell genomes. The repertoire was sequenced with immunoSEQ multiplex PCR; TCRdb's copy has only in-frame clones and lacks some. This table holds 750,000 to 1,000,000 clones, 92% found once. The CDR3 length is 15 residues. Trimming pared 3 bases from V and 2 bases from J, leaving 14 bases between. Per the germline V gene, CDR1 is MNHEY and CDR2 is SMNVEV (reference sequence). Positive CCR7 selection of CD45RO-negative cells yielded the naive CD8 cells, and terminally differentiated effector memory CD45RA+ cells were excluded. The entry originates in a study of shared clonotypes between healthy human individuals. Study at large: There were three CD4 naive, three CD4 memory, two CD8 naive and one CD8 memory plates per donor.

Study-wide results and caveats: The donor pool, a small one, limited the genetic and exposure-history diversity represented. In the sorted subsets, rarefaction showed sequencing was incomplete despite large depth.

Sequencing used naive CD8+ T cells sorted from blood. This sequence originates from a man aged 30 to 45 in good health. J is TRBJ2-7 and V is TRBV27, with D maybe TRBD1 (6 bases). CDR3 nucleotides: TGTGCCAGCAGTTTTCTATGGGACACAGCCTACGAGCAGTACTTC. This sequence encodes CASSFLWDTAYEQYF.